This entry describes one T cell receptor (beta chain). Antigen unknown. Assay: immunoSEQ multiplex PCR; the TCRdb copy retains only in-frame clones and omits some. The sample carries under 150,000 clones, approximately 84% recorded once. The junction had 3 bases not matched to a gene; V was cut back by 0 bases and J by 4 bases. The CDR3 extends over 15 amino acids. Per the germline V gene, CDR1 is MNHEY and CDR2 is SVGAGI. This sample is drawn from a study of cytomegalovirus exposure and HLA in healthy donors. Study outcomes and limitations: According to a subsequent analysis, TCR clusters identified in the first cohort showed a tendency to co-occur across the roughly 110 validation repertoires.

The chain couples TRBV6-5 to TRBJ2-7; TRBD2 matches 10 bases. The TCR sequence derives from a woman aged 25-40 years in good health and CMV-seronegative. Input material: PBMCs. The DNA of the CDR3 is TGTGCCAGCAGTTACTCCTCTAGCGGGGGTTACGAGCAGTACTTC. Its translation is CASSYSSSGGYEQYF.